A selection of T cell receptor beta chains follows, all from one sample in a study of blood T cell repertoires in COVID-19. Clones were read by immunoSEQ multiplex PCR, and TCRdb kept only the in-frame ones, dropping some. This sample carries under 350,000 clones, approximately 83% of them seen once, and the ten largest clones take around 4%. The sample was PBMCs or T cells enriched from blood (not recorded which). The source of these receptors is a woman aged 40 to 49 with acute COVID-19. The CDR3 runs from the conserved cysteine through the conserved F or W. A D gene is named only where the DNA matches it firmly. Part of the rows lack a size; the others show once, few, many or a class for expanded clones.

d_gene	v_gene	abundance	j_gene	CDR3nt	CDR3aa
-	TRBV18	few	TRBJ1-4	TGTGCCAGCTCACCACCGTCCGGGAGTGAAAAACTGTTTTTT	CASSPPSGSEKLFF
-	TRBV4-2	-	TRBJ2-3	TGTGCCAGCAGCCGATCGAGACAGAAGCACACAGATACGCAGTATTTT	CASSRSRQKHTDTQYF
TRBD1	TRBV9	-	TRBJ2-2	TGTGCCAGCAGCGTAGTCCGGGACAGGGCCGGGGAGCTGTTTTTT	CASSVVRDRAGELFF
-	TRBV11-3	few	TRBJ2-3	TGTGCCAGCAGCTCAGGACGATCGAGGGCAGATACGCAGTATTTT	CASSSGRSRADTQYF
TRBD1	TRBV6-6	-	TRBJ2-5	TGTGCCAGCAGCCGGGGACAGGGACGGGGAGAGACCCAGTACTTC	CASSRGQGRGETQYF
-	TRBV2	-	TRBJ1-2	TGTGCCAGCAGTGAGGACAATCCTGGCTACACCTTC	CASSEDNPGYTF
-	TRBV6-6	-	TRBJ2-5	TGTGCCAGCAGTTACGAGGAGAAAGAGACCCAGTACTTC	CASSYEEKETQYF
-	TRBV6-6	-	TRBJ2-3	TGTGCCAGCAGTTACTCTGAGTGGAGTAGGCCAGATACGCAGTATTTT	CASSYSEWSRPDTQYF
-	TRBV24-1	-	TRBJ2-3	TGTGCCACCCGGAGCTCAGTACTCACAGATACGCAGTATTTT	CATRSSVLTDTQYF
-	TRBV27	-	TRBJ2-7	TGTGCCAGCAGTTTATCCGCGGGGGCCGAGCAGTACTTC	CASSLSAGAEQYF
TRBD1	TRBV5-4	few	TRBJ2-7	TGTGCCAGCAGCTTGTGGGACAGGGAATACGAGCAGTACTTC	CASSLWDREYEQYF
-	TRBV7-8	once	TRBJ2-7	TGTGCCAGCAGCCCTACCCCCAGGGTCTACAGCTCCTACGAGCAGTACTTC	CASSPTPRVYSSYEQYF
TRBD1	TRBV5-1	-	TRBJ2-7	TGCGCCAGCAGTCCAGGACAGGCGAGATTCTACGAGCAGTACTTC	CASSPGQARFYEQYF
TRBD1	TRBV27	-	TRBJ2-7	TGTGCCAGCAGTAGACAGGGTTCCTACGAGCAGTACTTC	CASSRQGSYEQYF
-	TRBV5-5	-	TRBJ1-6	TGTGCCAGCAGCCAAGTGAGCTCCTATAATTCACCCCTCCACTTT	CASSQVSSYNSPLHF
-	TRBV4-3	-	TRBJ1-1	TGCGCCAGCTCTTTGGACAGCTACACTGAAGCTTTCTTT	CASSLDSYTEAFF
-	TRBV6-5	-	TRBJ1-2	TGTGCCAGTTTTAGGGACACCCACTATGGCTACACCTTC	CASFRDTHYGYTF
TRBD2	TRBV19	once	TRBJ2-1	TGTGCCACCCGAACTCTAGCGGGTACCTACAATGAGCAGTTCTTC	CATRTLAGTYNEQFF
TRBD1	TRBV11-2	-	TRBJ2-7	TGTGCCAGCAGCTTGCCCGGGACAGGGACCTACGAGCAGTACTTC	CASSLPGTGTYEQYF
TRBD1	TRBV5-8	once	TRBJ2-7	TGTGCCAGCAAACAGGGGGCTGTCTACGAGCAGTACTTC	CASKQGAVYEQYF
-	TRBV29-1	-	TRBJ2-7	TGCAGCGTTGAAGACCGGAATTGGGGCAGGGGGGAAGGCGAGCAGTACTTC	CSVEDRNWGRGEGEQYF
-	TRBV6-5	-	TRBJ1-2	TGTGCCAGCAGCCCAAGACAGGTATCGCCCTATGGCTACACCTTC	CASSPRQVSPYGYTF
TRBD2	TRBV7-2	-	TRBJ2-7	TGTGCCAGCAGCTTGGGGACTAGCGCAACCTACGAGCAGTACTTC	CASSLGTSATYEQYF
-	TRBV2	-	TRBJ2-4	TGTGCCAGCATCAAGGACATGATAGCCAAAAACATTCAGTACTTC	CASIKDMIAKNIQYF
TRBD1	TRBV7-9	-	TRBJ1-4	TGTGCCAGCAGGAAAGGACAGGGAGATGAAAAACTGTTTTTT	CASRKGQGDEKLFF
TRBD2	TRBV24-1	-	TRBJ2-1	TGTGCCACCAGTGATCCAAGCGGGGGGTCCTACAATGAGCAGTTCTTC	CATSDPSGGSYNEQFF
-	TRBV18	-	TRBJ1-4	TGTGCCAGCTCACCAAAGGAGGCAACTAATGAAAAACTGTTTTTT	CASSPKEATNEKLFF
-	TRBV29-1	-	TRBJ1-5	TGCAGCGTCGGGGGGAGCAATCAGCCCCAGCATTTT	CSVGGSNQPQHF